These 23 T cell receptor beta chains were all obtained from the same sample, sequenced in a study of cytomegalovirus exposure and HLA in healthy donors. Assay used: immunoSEQ multiplex PCR; TCRdb lists only in-frame clones, some missing. The sample carries some 180,000 clones, roughly 81% recorded once. Specimen: PBMCs. Receptors were obtained from a woman aged 25 to 39 in good health and CMV-seronegative.

This clone was observed once. V gene TRBV10-3 combines with J gene TRBJ2-1, with D possibly being TRBD1 (6 bases). This CDR3 comprises 13 residues. CDR1 is ENHRY, CDR2 SYGVKD, per germline. V was cut by 7 bases and J by 5 bases, with 12 bases left in between. DNA of the CDR3: TGTGCCATCAAGGCAGGGGTGAACAATGAGCAGTTCTTC. Its protein is CAIKAGVNNEQFF.

The table lists this clone with a few counts. The chain uses TRBV9 and TRBJ2-2, with 12 bases lining up with TRBD2. Trimming cost V 0 bases and J 7 bases; bases outside gene matches: 4. This CDR3 comprises 16 residues. CDR1 SGDLS and CDR2 YYNGEE come from the germline V gene. The CDR3: CASSVASGGADGELFF. As DNA, the CDR3 is TGTGCCAGCAGCGTAGCTAGCGGGGGGGCAGACGGGGAGCTGTTTTTT.

The rearrangement links TRBV6-6 to TRBJ2-2; tentatively, D is TRBD2 (5 bases). Germline lookup yields CDR1 MNHNY and CDR2 SVGAGI (reference sequence). The CDR3 covers 16 residues. The V and J ends lost 2 bases and 0 bases respectively, with 10 bases between them. In DNA, the CDR3 is TGTGCCAGCAGTTACGGCTCAGCGGCGAACACCGGGGAGCTGTTTTTT. This translates into CASSYGSAANTGELFF.

Concerning this clone: Different DNA sequences within this sample yield the same CDR3. This sequence joins TRBV11-2 and TRBJ2-1; no firm D call. CDR1 and CDR2 from the germline V gene are SGHAT and FQNNGV. Trimming pared 1 base from V and 1 base from J, leaving 8 bases between. The length of the CDR3 is 15 residues. CDR3 coding DNA: TGTGCCAGCAGCTTAGTTCGAGGATCCTACAATGAGCAGTTCTTC. Its translation is CASSLVRGSYNEQFF.

In nucleotides, the CDR3 is TGTGCCAGCAGTTGGAGGAGGAACACTGAAGCTTTCTTT. This encodes CASSWRRNTEAFF. The chain links TRBV27 to TRBJ1-1, with no clear D. Germline CDR1 and CDR2: MNHEY and SMNVEV (reference sequence). Trimming took off 4 bases at V and 1 base at J, with 7 bases between the two ends. The CDR3 is made up of 13 amino acids.

V is TRBV30 and J is TRBJ2-7; TRBD2 agrees at 10 bases. Germline V lookup: CDR1 GTSNPN, CDR2 SVGIG (reference sequence). The CDR3 extends over 15 amino acids. V dropped 3 bases and J dropped 5; count of bases not matched to a gene: 10. CDR3 protein: CAWSGKGLAGDEQYF. The CDR3 region has the DNA TGTGCCTGGAGCGGAAAGGGGCTAGCGGGAGACGAGCAGTACTTC.

V gene TRBV28 combines with J gene TRBJ2-1; 8 nucleotides align to TRBD2. This CDR3 region has 16 residues. Trimming removed 10 bases from V and 3 bases from J; junction bases left unmatched: 14. CDR1 is MDHEN and CDR2 is SYDVKM in the germline V gene. The CDR3: CATRKGTRRVYNEQFF. The CDR3 DNA reads as TGTGCCACTCGTAAAGGGACTAGGAGGGTCTACAATGAGCAGTTCTTC.

This clone has a handful of counts. The chain joins TRBV2 to TRBJ1-2; no reliable D call. V lost 6 bases to trimming and J lost 5 bases, with 4 bases between them. Germline CDR1 and CDR2: SNHLY and FYNNEI. There are 10 residues in the CDR3. The CDR3: CASREYGYTF. CDR3 nucleotide sequence: TGTGCCAGCAGAGAGTATGGCTACACCTTC.

The J gene is TRBJ2-3, the V gene TRBV7-3, with 8 bases aligning to TRBD2. In germline, CDR1 is SGHTA, CDR2 FQGTGA. The junction had 8 bases not matched to a gene; V was cut back by 8 bases and J by 4 bases. The CDR3 has 14 residues. This CDR3 reads CASGEAGAPDTQYF. CDR3 coding DNA: TGTGCCAGCGGTGAAGCGGGGGCCCCAGATACGCAGTATTTT.

The V call is TRBV7-9, the J call TRBJ1-2; D unresolved. Germline lookup yields CDR1 SEHNR and CDR2 FQNEAQ (reference sequence). This CDR3 is built from 16 residues. V was shortened by 2 bases and J by 1 base, with 14 bases between the two germline ends. CDR3 loop: CASSLSPGPFNYGYTF. The CDR3 nucleotides read TGTGCCAGCAGCTTAAGTCCAGGCCCGTTTAACTATGGCTACACCTTC.

The chain carries TRBV5-1 and TRBJ1-1; D gene uncertain. The V gene's germline CDR1 is SGHRS and CDR2 YFSETQ. Trimming took off 3 bases at V and 6 bases at J, with 12 bases between the two ends. CDR3 length equals 13 residues. The CDR3 nucleotides are TGCGCCAGCAGCTCCCCCGGGGTCCCTGAAGCTTTCTTT. It encodes CASSSPGVPEAFF.

The chain uses TRBV6-5 and TRBJ2-2; a weak D match, TRBD1 (6 bases). Trimming cost V 6 bases and J 6 bases, with 17 bases left between them. The CDR3 is 15 amino acids. Germline V lookup: CDR1 MNHEY, CDR2 SVGAGI. The CDR3 sequence is CASRHRVDRSGELFF. Here the CDR3 DNA reads TGTGCCAGCAGGCACAGGGTGGATAGGTCCGGGGAGCTGTTTTTT.

The J gene is TRBJ2-2, the V gene TRBV11-3; D possibly corresponds to TRBD2 (6 bases). V lost 5 bases and J 8 bases, leaving 12 bases between the germline ends. The V gene's germline CDR1 is SGHNT and CDR2 YENEEA. This CDR3 comprises 13 residues. The CDR3, as DNA: TGTGCCAGCAGCGGGCGGGGACGGGGGGAGCTGTTTTTT. Translating gives CASSGRGRGELFF.

The chain has TRBV28 and TRBJ1-3, with TRBD1 matching over 11 bases. From germline, CDR1 is MDHEN and CDR2 SYDVKM. This CDR3 region has 18 residues. The V gene end was trimmed by 5 bases and the J gene end by 1 base; junction bases not matched to a gene: 10. CDR3 residues: CASSPPGGQGVSGNTIYF. In nucleotides, the CDR3 is TGTGCCAGCAGTCCCCCAGGGGGACAGGGGGTATCTGGAAACACCATATATTTT.

This sequence joins TRBV6-5 and TRBJ1-2, with D perhaps matching TRBD1 (6 bases). The CDR3 runs to 15 residues. Germline V gives CDR1 MNHEY, CDR2 SVGAGI. The germline V and J ends were trimmed by 4 bases and 4 bases, with 16 bases remaining between them. CDR3 sequence reads: CASSSVTQGTYGYTF. DNA of the CDR3: TGTGCCAGCAGTTCCGTCACACAGGGCACCTATGGCTACACCTTC.

In nucleotides, the CDR3 is TGCAGTGCTAGCCAGACTGCTGAGCAGTTCTTC. It codes for CSASQTAEQFF. The chain carries TRBV20-1 and TRBJ2-1; D is ambiguous. The CDR3 has 11 residues. Trimming stripped 3 bases from V and 9 bases from J, with 9 bases between. Looked up from germline, CDR1 is DFQATT and CDR2 is SNEGSKA (reference sequence).

The chain joins TRBV5-1 to TRBJ2-1, with 8 bases lining up with TRBD2. Germline trimming cut 3 bases from V and 10 bases from J; bases unmatched to any gene: 12. Germline V CDR1 and CDR2: SGHRS, YFSETQ. This CDR3 is 15 amino acids long. The CDR3 region has the DNA TGCGCCAGCAGCTCAGGACTAGCACCGGGTGAGGAGCAGTTCTTC. Protein sequence: CASSSGLAPGEEQFF.

The chain is built from TRBV27 and TRBJ1-3, with a weak D call TRBD1 (6 bases). The V end was cut by 8 bases, the J end by 0 bases, with 14 bases between. The germline gives CDR1 MNHEY, CDR2 SMNVEV (reference sequence). The length of the CDR3 is 15 residues. In DNA form, the CDR3 reads TGTGCCAGCCGGACAGTCGGCGCCTCTGGAAACACCATATATTTT. It codes for CASRTVGASGNTIYF.

This clone is a singleton in its sample. The V gene is TRBV11-2, the J gene TRBJ2-7, with 12 nucleotides matching TRBD2. The junction had 9 bases not matched to a gene; V was cut back by 3 bases and J by 3 bases. Germline CDR1 is SGHAT and CDR2 is FQNNGV. The CDR3 has 17 amino acids. The CDR3 DNA reads TGTGCCAGCAGCTTGTTGCTGACTAGCGGGAGTTTCTACGAGCAGTACTTC. Translated: CASSLLLTSGSFYEQYF.

V usage is TRBV10-3 and J usage is TRBJ1-2, with 9 bases fitting TRBD1. Unmatched junction bases numbered 12, after V lost 5 bases and J lost 8 bases. The CDR3 spans 15 residues. Germline CDR1 reads ENHRY; CDR2 reads SYGVKD. The CDR3 DNA sequence: TGTGCCATCAGTCCACAGGGGGCCAAACCTGAGGGCTACACCTTC. This gives the protein CAISPQGAKPEGYTF.

This clone was counted between two and nine times. The chain couples TRBV5-1 to TRBJ1-6; the match to TRBD1 covers 9 bases. Germline lookup yields CDR1 SGHRS and CDR2 YFSETQ. The CDR3 loop spans 15 amino acids. V lost 3 bases to trimming and J lost 10 bases; unmatched junction nucleotides: 8. The CDR3: CASSSLTGGESPLHF. In DNA form, the CDR3 reads TGCGCCAGCAGCTCGCTAACAGGGGGCGAGTCACCCCTCCACTTT.

This CDR3 reads CASSPTARSSYNEQFF. DNA of the CDR3: TGCGCCAGCAGCCCAACAGCCAGAAGCTCCTACAATGAGCAGTTCTTC. This chain uses TRBV5-1 with TRBJ2-1; no reliable D call. The CDR3 is 16 residues long. V was pared by 4 bases and J by 0 bases, with 14 bases between. The germline gives CDR1 SGHRS, CDR2 YFSETQ.

The J gene is TRBJ1-4, the V gene TRBV27, with TRBD1 matching over 7 bases. This CDR3 has 14 residues. J lost 8 bases, V lost 6 bases, and 9 bases had no gene match. The V gene's germline CDR1 is MNHEY and CDR2 SMNVEV (reference sequence). CDR3 DNA sequence: TGTGCCAGCAGGCTGACAGGGAAGAGGGAAAAACTGTTTTTT. Its translation: CASRLTGKREKLFF.